This T cell receptor (beta chain) was profiled in a study of control samples from healthy donors and cancer patients. V lost 3 bases, J lost 4 bases, and 14 bases lay in between. CDR3 size: 15 residues. Germline V gene data show CDR1 as SGHNT and CDR2 as YYREEE (reference sequence). Measured with immunoSEQ multiplex PCR; TCRdb has only the in-frame clones, and not every one. The sample records about 110,000 clones, 90% being singletons. The sample taken for sequencing was blood. The sequence derives from a human donor in good health. The donor label of this sample is uncertain. This chain connects TRBV5-4 to TRBJ2-1; a possible D gene is TRBD1 (6 bases). CDR3 sequence (DNA): TGTGCCAGCAGCTCCAGCTACGGGACATACAATGAGCAGTTCTTC. Its translation is CASSSSYGTYNEQFF.